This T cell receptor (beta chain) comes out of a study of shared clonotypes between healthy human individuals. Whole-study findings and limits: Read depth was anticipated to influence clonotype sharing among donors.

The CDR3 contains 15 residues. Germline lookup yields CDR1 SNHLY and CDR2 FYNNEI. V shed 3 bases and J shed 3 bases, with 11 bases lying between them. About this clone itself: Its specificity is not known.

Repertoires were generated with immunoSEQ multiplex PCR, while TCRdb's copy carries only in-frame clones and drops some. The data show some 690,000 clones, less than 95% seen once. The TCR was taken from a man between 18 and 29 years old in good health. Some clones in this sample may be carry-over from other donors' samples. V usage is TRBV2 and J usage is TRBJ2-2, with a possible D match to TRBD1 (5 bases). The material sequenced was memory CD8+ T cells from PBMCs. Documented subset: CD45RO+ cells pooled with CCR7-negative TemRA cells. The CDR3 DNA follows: TGTGCCAGCAGTGACAGGGTGAAAGACACCGGGGAGCTGTTTTTT. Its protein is CASSDRVKDTGELFF.